This T cell receptor beta chain was documented in a study of OX40 agonist ivuxolimab in advanced cancers. Overall study: Antecedent anti-PD-1, anti-PD-L1 or anti-CTLA-4 therapy was permissible, with approximately 44% having received some.

Using immunoSEQ multiplex PCR, the repertoire was profiled, and TCRdb retains in-frame clones only, with some absent. The sample contains roughly 68,000 clones, roughly 90% of which appear only once. This CDR3 is built from 15 residues. CDR1 and CDR2 (germline): MNHEY, SMNVEV (reference sequence). This sequence joins TRBV27 and TRBJ2-5, with 8 bases matching TRBD1. Judging by the DNA end, TRBJ2-7 fits better; the J call may be wrong. This TCR was sampled from an adult with an advanced solid tumor such as melanoma, head and neck, liver or kidney cancer. The sequencing here drew on CD4+ or CD8+ T cells sorted from blood, taken in a trial of the OX40 agonist ivuxolimab. CDR3 residues: CASSLLQGGRYEQYF. The DNA for the CDR3 is TGTGCCAGCAGTTTATTACAGGGGGGTCGGTACGAGCAGTACTTC.